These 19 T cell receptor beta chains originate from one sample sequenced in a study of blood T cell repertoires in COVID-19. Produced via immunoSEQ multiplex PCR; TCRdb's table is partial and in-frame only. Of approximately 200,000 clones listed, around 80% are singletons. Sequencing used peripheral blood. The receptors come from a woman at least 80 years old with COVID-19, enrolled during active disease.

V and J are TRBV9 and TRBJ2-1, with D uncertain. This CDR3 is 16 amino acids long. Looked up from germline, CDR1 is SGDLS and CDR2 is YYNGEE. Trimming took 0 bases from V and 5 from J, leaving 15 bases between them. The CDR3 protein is CASSVGQRLMDNEQFF. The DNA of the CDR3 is TGTGCCAGCAGCGTAGGTCAGCGCCTGATGGACAATGAGCAGTTCTTC.

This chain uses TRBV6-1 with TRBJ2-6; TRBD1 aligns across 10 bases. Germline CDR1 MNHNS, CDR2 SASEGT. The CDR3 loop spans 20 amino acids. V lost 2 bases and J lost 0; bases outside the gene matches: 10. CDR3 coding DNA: TGTGCCAGCAGTGAACGAACCGGGGGACAGGGGCACTCTGGGGCCAACGTCCTGACTTTC. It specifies CASSERTGGQGHSGANVLTF.

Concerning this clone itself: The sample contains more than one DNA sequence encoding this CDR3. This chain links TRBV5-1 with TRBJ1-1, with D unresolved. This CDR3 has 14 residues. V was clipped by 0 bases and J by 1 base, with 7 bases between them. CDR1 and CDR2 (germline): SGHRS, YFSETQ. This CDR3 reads CASSLATGNTEAFF. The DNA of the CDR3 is TGCGCCAGCAGCTTGGCTACGGGGAACACTGAAGCTTTCTTT. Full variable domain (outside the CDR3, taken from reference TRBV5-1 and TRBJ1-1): KAGVTQTPRYLIKTRGQQVTLSCSPISGHRSVSWYQQTPGQGLQFLFEYFSETQRNKGNFPGRFSGRQFSNSRSEMNVSTLELGDSALYLCASSLATGNTEAFFGQGTRLTVV.

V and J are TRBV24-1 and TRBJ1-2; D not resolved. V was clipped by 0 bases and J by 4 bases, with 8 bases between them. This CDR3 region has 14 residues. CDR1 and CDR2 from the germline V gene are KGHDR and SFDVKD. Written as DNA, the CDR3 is TGTGCCACCAGTGATTTGACAGCTACCTATGGCTACACCTTC. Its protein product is CATSDLTATYGYTF.

CDR3 protein: CASSEASGYTF. In DNA form, the CDR3 reads TGTGCCAGCAGTGAAGCGAGTGGCTACACCTTC. The V gene is TRBV2, the J gene TRBJ1-2, with D uncertain. Trimming stripped 0 bases from V and 7 bases from J, with 3 bases between. The CDR3 runs to 11 residues. CDR1 and CDR2 (germline): SNHLY, FYNNEI.

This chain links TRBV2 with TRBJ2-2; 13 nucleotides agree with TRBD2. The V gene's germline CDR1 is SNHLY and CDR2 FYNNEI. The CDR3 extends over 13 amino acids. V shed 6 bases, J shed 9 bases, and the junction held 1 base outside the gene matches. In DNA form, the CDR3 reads TGTGCCAGCAGGACTAGCGGGAGGTGGGAGCTGTTTTTT. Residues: CASRTSGRWELFF.

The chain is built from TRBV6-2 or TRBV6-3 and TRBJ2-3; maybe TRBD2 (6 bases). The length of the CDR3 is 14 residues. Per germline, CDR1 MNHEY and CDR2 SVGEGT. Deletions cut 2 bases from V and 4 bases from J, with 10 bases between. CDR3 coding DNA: TGTGCCAGCAGTTACCCTAGCGAAGCAGATACGCAGTATTTT. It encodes CASSYPSEADTQYF.

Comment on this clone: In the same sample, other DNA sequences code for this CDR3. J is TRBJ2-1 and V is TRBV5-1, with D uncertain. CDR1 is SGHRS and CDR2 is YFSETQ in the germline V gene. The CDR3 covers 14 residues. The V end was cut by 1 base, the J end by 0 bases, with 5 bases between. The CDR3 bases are TGCGCCAGCAGCTTGTCTAGCTCCTACAATGAGCAGTTCTTC. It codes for CASSLSSSYNEQFF.

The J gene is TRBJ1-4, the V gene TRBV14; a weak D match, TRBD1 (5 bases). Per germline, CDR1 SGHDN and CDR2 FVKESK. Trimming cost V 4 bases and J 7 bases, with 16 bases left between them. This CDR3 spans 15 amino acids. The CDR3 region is CASSRSLGGGEKLFF. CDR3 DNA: TGTGCCAGCAGCCGCAGTCTCGGGGGTGGTGAAAAACTGTTTTTT.

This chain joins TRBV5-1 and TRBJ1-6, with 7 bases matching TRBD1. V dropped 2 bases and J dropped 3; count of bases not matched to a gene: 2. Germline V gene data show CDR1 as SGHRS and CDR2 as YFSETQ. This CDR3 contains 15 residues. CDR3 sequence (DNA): TGCGCCAGCAGCTTAGGGGGCCTCTATAATTCACCCCTCCACTTT. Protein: CASSLGGLYNSPLHF.

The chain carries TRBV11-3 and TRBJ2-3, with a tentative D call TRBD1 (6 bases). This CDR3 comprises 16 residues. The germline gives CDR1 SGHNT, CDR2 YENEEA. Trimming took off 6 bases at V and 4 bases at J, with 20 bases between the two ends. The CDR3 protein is CASRTTGQWGADTQYF. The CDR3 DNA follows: TGTGCCAGCAGAACCACAGGGCAGTGGGGTGCAGATACGCAGTATTTT.

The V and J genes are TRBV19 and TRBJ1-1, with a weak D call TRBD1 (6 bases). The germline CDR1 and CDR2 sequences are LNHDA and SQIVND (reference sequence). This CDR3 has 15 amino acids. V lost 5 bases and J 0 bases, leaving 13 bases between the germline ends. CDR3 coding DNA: TGTGCCAGTAGTGTACAGGGTGTCATGAACACTGAAGCTTTCTTT. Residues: CASSVQGVMNTEAFF.

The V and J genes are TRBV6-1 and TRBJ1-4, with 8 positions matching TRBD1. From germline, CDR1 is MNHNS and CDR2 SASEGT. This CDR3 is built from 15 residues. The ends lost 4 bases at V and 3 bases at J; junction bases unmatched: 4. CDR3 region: CASSGQGAANEKLFF. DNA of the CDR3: TGTGCCAGCAGTGGCCAGGGGGCGGCTAATGAAAAACTGTTTTTT.

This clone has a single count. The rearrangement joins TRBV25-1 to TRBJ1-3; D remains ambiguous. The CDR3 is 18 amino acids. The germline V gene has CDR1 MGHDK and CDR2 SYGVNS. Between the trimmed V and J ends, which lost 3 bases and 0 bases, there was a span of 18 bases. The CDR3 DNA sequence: TGTGCCAGCAGTGACACTAGATTGGACCGAAACTCTGGAAACACCATATATTTT. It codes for CASSDTRLDRNSGNTIYF. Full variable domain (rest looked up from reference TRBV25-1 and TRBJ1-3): EADIYQTPRYLVIGTGKKITLECSQTMGHDKMYWYQQDPGMELHLIHYSYGVNSTEKGDLSSESTVSRIRTEHFPLTLESARPSHTSQYLCASSDTRLDRNSGNTIYFGEGSWLTVV.

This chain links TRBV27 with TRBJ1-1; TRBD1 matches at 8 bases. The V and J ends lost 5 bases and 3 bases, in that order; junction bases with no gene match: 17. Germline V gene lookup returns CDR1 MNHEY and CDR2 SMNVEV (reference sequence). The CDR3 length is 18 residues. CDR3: CASSPSWFGQGFDTEAFF. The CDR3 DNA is TGTGCCAGCAGTCCATCGTGGTTCGGACAGGGTTTCGACACTGAAGCTTTCTTT.

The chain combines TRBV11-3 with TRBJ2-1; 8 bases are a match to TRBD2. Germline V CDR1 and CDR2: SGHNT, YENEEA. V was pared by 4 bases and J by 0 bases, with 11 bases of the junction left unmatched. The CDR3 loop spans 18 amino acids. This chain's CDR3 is CASSSFLRGGNSYNEQFF. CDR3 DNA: TGTGCCAGCAGCTCGTTTCTCCGGGGGGGAAACTCCTACAATGAGCAGTTCTTC.

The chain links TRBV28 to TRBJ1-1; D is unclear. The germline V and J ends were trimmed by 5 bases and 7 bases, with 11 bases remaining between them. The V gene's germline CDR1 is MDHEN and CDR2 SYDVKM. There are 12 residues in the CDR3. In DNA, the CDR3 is TGTGCCAGCAGTCCGGGGTGGGGTGAAGCTTTCTTT. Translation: CASSPGWGEAFF.

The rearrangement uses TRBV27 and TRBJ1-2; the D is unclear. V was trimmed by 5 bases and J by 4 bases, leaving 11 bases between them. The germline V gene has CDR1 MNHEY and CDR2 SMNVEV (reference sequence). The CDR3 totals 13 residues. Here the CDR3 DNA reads TGTGCCAGCAGTACCGGTCTCCGCTATGGCTACACCTTC. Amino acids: CASSTGLRYGYTF.

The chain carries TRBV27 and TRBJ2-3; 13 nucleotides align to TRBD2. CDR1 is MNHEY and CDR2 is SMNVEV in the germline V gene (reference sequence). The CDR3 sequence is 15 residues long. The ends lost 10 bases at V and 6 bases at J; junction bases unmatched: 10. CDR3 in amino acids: CATGLLAGGSDTQYF. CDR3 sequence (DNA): TGTGCCACCGGGTTACTAGCGGGAGGGTCTGATACGCAGTATTTT.